These 28 T cell receptor beta chains share one sample of origin, sequenced in a study of memory CD4+ T cells and cytomegalovirus serostatus (dated by TCRdb to about 2019). Single viable CD3+CD4+CD8-CD45RO+ cells were sorted as memory CD4+ T cells on a FACSAria II. The library was produced with the immunoSEQ multiplex PCR assay. TCRdb obtained this table from immuneACCESS and retained in-frame rearrangements with V and J assigned. These tables miss some clones; where compared with another copy, unresolved V genes account for less than half of the shortfall, and the remainder is unexplained. The table for this sample lists tens of thousands of clones; roughly 78% of them were counted only once. The ten largest clones take up 0.77% of the sample. Sequenced: memory CD4+ T cells from blood. All receptors derive from an adult in good health and CMV-seronegative.

The V and J genes are TRBV5-6 and TRBJ2-3; possibly TRBD2 for D (6 bases). The germline V gene has CDR1 SGHDT and CDR2 YYEEEE. Trimming left V 0 bases short and J 5 bases short, with 13 bases between. The CDR3 runs to 15 residues. In nucleotides, the CDR3 is TGTGCCAGCAGCTTGGACCCGGGGAGGAAAGATACGCAGTATTTT. It codes for CASSLDPGRKDTQYF.

The CDR3 region has the DNA TGTGCCAGCAGCTCCCAGGGACACTATGGCTACACCTTC. This sequence encodes CASSSQGHYGYTF. The V and J genes are TRBV7-9 and TRBJ1-2; possible D gene TRBD1, 5 bases. CDR3 length: 13 amino acids. Germline V gene data show CDR1 as SEHNR and CDR2 as FQNEAQ (reference sequence). V lost 4 bases, J lost 3 bases, and 9 bases lay in between.

There are a few counts of this clone. The gene calls are TRBV9 and TRBJ2-7; D is unresolved. This CDR3 has 14 residues. Germline V lookup: CDR1 SGDLS, CDR2 YYNGEE. V was shortened by 0 bases and J by 6 bases, with 13 bases between the two germline ends. CDR3 in amino acids: CASSVGMTYGEQYF. The CDR3 region has the DNA TGTGCCAGCAGCGTAGGTATGACTTACGGCGAGCAGTACTTC.

V and J are TRBV4-3 and TRBJ1-2; 7 nucleotides line up with TRBD1. The germline CDR1 and CDR2 sequences are LGHNA and YSLEER. This CDR3 is built from 17 residues. With V trimmed by 1 base and J by 5 bases, 13 bases remained unmatched. The chain's CDR3 is CASSQGGRARGDYGYTF. CDR3 sequence (DNA): TGCGCCAGCAGCCAAGGAGGAAGGGCCAGGGGGGATTATGGCTACACCTTC.

The chain has TRBV5-6 and TRBJ1-3; D gene uncertain. There are 15 residues in the CDR3. Trimming took 4 bases from V and 0 from J, leaving 11 bases between them. In germline, CDR1 is SGHDT, CDR2 YYEEEE. The CDR3 DNA sequence: TGTGCCAGCAGCCTACCAGTCTCCTCTGGAAACACCATATATTTT. Its translation is CASSLPVSSGNTIYF. The whole variable domain, remainder taken from reference TRBV5-6 and TRBJ1-3, is DAGVTQSPTHLIKTRGQQVTLRCSPKSGHDTVSWYQQALGQGPQFIFQYYEEEERQRGNFPDRFSGHQFPNYSSELNVNALLLGDSALYLCASSLPVSSGNTIYFGEGSWLTVV.

The V and J genes are TRBV6-4 and TRBJ2-3, with D unresolved. CDR1 is MRHNA and CDR2 is SNTAGT in the germline V gene. Trimming cost V 4 bases and J 4 bases, with 12 bases left between them. The CDR3 length is 14 residues. For the CDR3, the DNA is TGTGCCAGCAGTGTTCGGTCATCGGCAGATACGCAGTATTTT. As protein: CASSVRSSADTQYF.

J is TRBJ1-2 and V is TRBV5-4, with 8 bases aligning to TRBD1. Germline CDR1 reads SGHNT; CDR2 reads YYREEE (reference sequence). With V trimmed by 3 bases and J by 5 bases, 3 bases remained unmatched. The CDR3 sequence is 13 residues long. The CDR3 region has the DNA TGTGCCAGCAGCTCAGACAGGGGATATGGCTACACCTTC. Amino acid sequence: CASSSDRGYGYTF.

This clone appeared a few times. This chain uses TRBV5-1 with TRBJ1-1; weak D call: TRBD1 (6 bases). Trimming removed 4 bases from V and 0 bases from J, with 13 bases in between. This CDR3 is built from 15 residues. The V gene's germline CDR1 is SGHRS and CDR2 YFSETQ. CDR3 DNA sequence: TGCGCCAGCAGCCTCCAGGAGGGGGTGAACACTGAAGCTTTCTTT. This translates into CASSLQEGVNTEAFF. Full variable domain (rest looked up from reference TRBV5-1 and TRBJ1-1): KAGVTQTPRYLIKTRGQQVTLSCSPISGHRSVSWYQQTPGQGLQFLFEYFSETQRNKGNFPGRFSGRQFSNSRSEMNVSTLELGDSALYLCASSLQEGVNTEAFFGQGTRLTVV.

The table lists this clone with a count of one. This chain uses TRBV11-3 with TRBJ2-5, with a possible D match to TRBD2 (5 bases). The CDR3 contains 13 residues. The germline V gene has CDR1 SGHNT and CDR2 YENEEA. With 5 bases removed from V and 2 bases from J, the gap between germline ends came to 9 bases. The CDR3 nucleotides read TGTGCCAGCAGCGCCGGGATACAAGAGACCCAGTACTTC. Translated: CASSAGIQETQYF.

CDR3 in amino acids: CASNQQALTTGELFF. The CDR3 coding sequence is TGTGCCAGCAACCAGCAGGCCCTTACGACCGGGGAGCTGTTTTTT. This chain connects TRBV5-6 to TRBJ2-2; no firm D call. Deletions cut 6 bases from V and 5 bases from J, with 17 bases between. From germline, CDR1 is SGHDT and CDR2 YYEEEE. The CDR3 is 15 residues long.

This clone showed up just once. The rearrangement uses TRBV19 and TRBJ1-2; 8 bases are a match to TRBD1. Per germline, CDR1 LNHDA and CDR2 SQIVND (reference sequence). The CDR3 contains 15 residues. The V segment lost 5 bases and the J segment 3 bases; nucleotides outside the gene matches: 8. The CDR3, as DNA: TGTGCCAGTAGTCCCCGGACAGGGCAACACTATGGCTACACCTTC. Translating it yields CASSPRTGQHYGYTF. Filled out from reference TRBV19 and TRBJ1-2, the complete variable domain reads DGGITQSPKYLFRKEGQNVTLSCEQNLNHDAMYWYRQDPGQGLRLIYYSQIVNDFQKGDIAEGYSVSREKKESFPLTVTSAQKNPTAFYLCASSPRTGQHYGYTFGSGTRLTVV.

The rearrangement uses TRBV6-1 and TRBJ1-5; D is unclear. The CDR3 is 14 residues long. Germline lookup yields CDR1 MNHNS and CDR2 SASEGT. V lost 0 bases to trimming and J lost 2 bases, with 5 bases between them. This chain's CDR3 is CASSEAPGNQPQHF. The CDR3 DNA sequence: TGTGCCAGCAGTGAAGCCCCGGGCAATCAGCCCCAGCATTTT.

This clone was seen a few times. V and J are TRBV30 and TRBJ2-6, with TRBD1 matching 7 bases. The germline V gene encodes CDR1 GTSNPN and CDR2 SVGIG (reference sequence). V trimming: 3 bases; J trimming: 0 bases; junction bases outside the gene matches: 14. The CDR3 loop spans 19 amino acids. DNA of the CDR3: TGTGCCTGGAGACCACTCCGGGACAGATCCCTCTCTGGGGCCAACGTCCTGACTTTC. This codes for CAWRPLRDRSLSGANVLTF.

This clone was recorded once. V usage is TRBV29-1 and J usage is TRBJ1-5; 7 bases map to TRBD1. After removal of 2 bases from V and 2 bases from J, the junction contained 0 bases not matched to a gene. CDR1 SQVTM and CDR2 ANQGSEA come from the germline V gene. CDR3 size: 13 residues. The CDR3: CSVEQGGNQPQHF. The CDR3 DNA follows: TGCAGCGTTGAACAGGGGGGCAATCAGCCCCAGCATTTT.

J is TRBJ1-5 and V is TRBV6-5, with a possible D match to TRBD1 (5 bases). The CDR3 has 14 amino acids. With 0 bases removed from V and 6 bases from J, the gap between germline ends came to 9 bases. Germline-derived CDR1 and CDR2 are MNHEY and SVGAGI. For the CDR3, the DNA is TGTGCCAGCAGTTACTCGGGGGGGTCTCAGCCCCAGCATTTT. Translation gives CASSYSGGSQPQHF.

J is TRBJ2-5 and V is TRBV5-6; no reliable D call. The V gene's germline CDR1 is SGHDT and CDR2 YYEEEE. The CDR3 is 13 amino acids. Trimming removed 2 bases from V and 5 bases from J, with 10 bases in between. CDR3 sequence: CASSLRLSETQYF. DNA of the CDR3: TGTGCCAGCAGCTTAAGGCTATCGGAGACCCAGTACTTC. Using reference TRBV5-6 and TRBJ2-5 for the parts outside the CDR3, the full variable domain is DAGVTQSPTHLIKTRGQQVTLRCSPKSGHDTVSWYQQALGQGPQFIFQYYEEEERQRGNFPDRFSGHQFPNYSSELNVNALLLGDSALYLCASSLRLSETQYFGPGTRLLVL.

This clone was detected once. V usage is TRBV9 and J usage is TRBJ2-5; D is perhaps TRBD2 (6 bases). The CDR3 totals 14 residues. Germline V gene data show CDR1 as SGDLS and CDR2 as YYNGEE. The V gene lost 3 bases and the J gene lost 4 bases, with 13 bases spanning the gap. Written as DNA, the CDR3 is TGTGCCAGCAGCGCGGGGGTGCGGGTAGAGACCCAGTACTTC. Protein product: CASSAGVRVETQYF.

The rearrangement uses TRBV25-1 and TRBJ2-4; either TRBD1 or TRBD2 may fit D (5 bases each). Germline V gives CDR1 MGHDK, CDR2 SYGVNS. The ends were cut back, 7 bases at V and 0 bases at J, with 13 bases in the middle. The CDR3 length is 15 residues. The CDR3 bases are TGTGCCAGCATGGGGCCCCGGGGAGCCAAAAACATTCAGTACTTC. This codes for CASMGPRGAKNIQYF.

V is TRBV4-3 and J is TRBJ2-6, with D perhaps matching TRBD1 (6 bases). Trimming stripped 3 bases from V and 0 bases from J, with 6 bases between. CDR3 length: 15 amino acids. CDR1 is LGHNA, CDR2 YSLEER, per germline. This CDR3 reads CASSQDSSGANVLTF. CDR3 sequence (DNA): TGCGCCAGCAGCCAGGACAGCTCTGGGGCCAACGTCCTGACTTTC.

This chain joins TRBV6-5 and TRBJ2-7; D is unclear. The length of the CDR3 is 13 residues. Per the germline V gene, CDR1 is MNHEY and CDR2 is SVGAGI. With 2 bases removed from V and 0 bases from J, the gap between germline ends came to 5 bases. CDR3 loop: CASSYRSSYEQYF. The CDR3 DNA reads as TGTGCCAGCAGTTACCGGTCCTCCTACGAGCAGTACTTC.

This rearrangement joins TRBV7-9 to TRBJ2-2, with D maybe TRBD2 (7 bases). This CDR3 has 15 amino acids. The germline V gene encodes CDR1 SEHNR and CDR2 FQNEAQ (reference sequence). V was cut by 5 bases and J by 5 bases, with 15 bases left in between. The CDR3 nucleotides read TGTGCCAGCAGCCCCCACAAGGGGGGGACCGGGGAGCTGTTTTTT. This translates into CASSPHKGGTGELFF.

This clone was seen more than once but under ten times. This sequence joins TRBV7-8 and TRBJ1-5, with no clear D. The germline V gene has CDR1 SGHVS and CDR2 FQNEAQ. The CDR3 is 15 residues long. Trimming cost V 3 bases and J 2 bases, with 11 bases left between them. The CDR3 protein is CASSLADGGNQPQHF. In nucleotides, the CDR3 is TGTGCCAGCAGCTTGGCCGACGGGGGCAATCAGCCCCAGCATTTT.

This chain joins TRBV5-1 and TRBJ1-1; 7 bases are a match to TRBD1. J gave up 0 bases and V 0 bases, and 5 bases lay outside the gene matches. The CDR3 loop spans 16 amino acids. Germline CDR1 and CDR2: SGHRS and YFSETQ. Written as DNA, the CDR3 is TGCGCCAGCAGCTTGGGGTACAGGGGACTGAACACTGAAGCTTTCTTT. This translates into CASSLGYRGLNTEAFF.

The J gene is TRBJ2-1, the V gene TRBV10-3; D may be TRBD1 or TRBD2 (5 bases each). Germline values: CDR1 ENHRY, CDR2 SYGVKD. Trimming stripped 10 bases from V and 5 bases from J, with 21 bases between. This CDR3 contains 15 residues. The CDR3 sequence is CATLGTDRRDNEQFF. The CDR3 nucleotides are TGTGCCACCCTAGGGACGGACCGCCGGGACAATGAGCAGTTCTTC.

This clone appeared a single time. The chain couples TRBV28 to TRBJ1-2; 7 bases fit TRBD1. The length of the CDR3 is 16 residues. Germline values: CDR1 MDHEN, CDR2 SYDVKM. With V trimmed by 3 bases and J by 2 bases, 9 bases remained unmatched. The CDR3 sequence: CASSFPPGQANYGYTF. The DNA for the CDR3 is TGTGCCAGCAGTTTTCCCCCAGGACAGGCCAACTATGGCTACACCTTC.

A word on this clone: The sample contains more than one DNA sequence encoding this CDR3. In nucleotides, the CDR3 is TGTGCCAGCAGCCGTCCCCCGGGACAGATGAGGAAGAATGGGGAGCTGTTTTTT. Amino acid sequence: CASSRPPGQMRKNGELFF. This rearrangement joins TRBV7-9 to TRBJ2-2; 7 bases match TRBD1. The CDR3 is 18 residues long. V lost 5 bases, J lost 8 bases, and 20 bases stayed unmatched. Germline CDR1 reads SEHNR; CDR2 reads FQNEAQ (reference sequence). Combining the CDR3 with reference TRBV7-9 and TRBJ2-2 gives the whole variable domain DTGVSQNPRHKITKRGQNVTFRCDPISEHNRLYWYRQTLGQGPEFLTYFQNEAQLEKSRLLSDRFSAERPKGSFSTLEIQRTEQGDSAMYLCASSRPPGQMRKNGELFFGEGSRLTVL.

The chain is built from TRBV7-8 and TRBJ2-7, with 7 positions matching TRBD2. V lost 4 bases and J lost 2; bases outside the gene matches: 8. CDR1 and CDR2 from the germline V gene are SGHVS and FQNEAQ. This CDR3 has 15 residues. The CDR3 DNA reads as TGTGCCAGCAGCTCCCGTCGACTAGCAGCCTACGAGCAGTACTTC. This sequence encodes CASSSRRLAAYEQYF.

Turning to this clone: Mismatch with germline at one junction end may stem from a read error. The chain employs TRBV29-1 and TRBJ1-3; D not certain. Germline V lookup: CDR1 SQVTM, CDR2 ANQGSEA. This CDR3 has 13 residues. CDR3 in amino acids: CSGEVSSGNTIYF. DNA for the CDR3: TGCAGCGGTGAAGTGAGTTCTGGAAACACCATATATTTT.